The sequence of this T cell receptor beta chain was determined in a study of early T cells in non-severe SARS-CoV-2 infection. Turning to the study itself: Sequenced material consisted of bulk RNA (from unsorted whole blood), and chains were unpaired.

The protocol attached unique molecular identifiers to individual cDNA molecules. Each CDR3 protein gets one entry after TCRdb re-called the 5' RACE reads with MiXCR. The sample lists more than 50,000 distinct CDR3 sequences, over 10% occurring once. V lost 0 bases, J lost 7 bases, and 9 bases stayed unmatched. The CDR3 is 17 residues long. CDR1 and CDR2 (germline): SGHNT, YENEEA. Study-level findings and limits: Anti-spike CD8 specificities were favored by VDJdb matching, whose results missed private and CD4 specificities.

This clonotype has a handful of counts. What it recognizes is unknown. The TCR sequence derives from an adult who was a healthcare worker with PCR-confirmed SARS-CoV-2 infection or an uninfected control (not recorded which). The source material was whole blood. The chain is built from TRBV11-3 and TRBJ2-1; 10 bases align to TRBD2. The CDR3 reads CASSLDRLAGDKNEQFF. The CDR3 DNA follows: TGTGCCAGCAGCTTAGATCGGCTAGCGGGAGACAAAAATGAGCAGTTCTTC.